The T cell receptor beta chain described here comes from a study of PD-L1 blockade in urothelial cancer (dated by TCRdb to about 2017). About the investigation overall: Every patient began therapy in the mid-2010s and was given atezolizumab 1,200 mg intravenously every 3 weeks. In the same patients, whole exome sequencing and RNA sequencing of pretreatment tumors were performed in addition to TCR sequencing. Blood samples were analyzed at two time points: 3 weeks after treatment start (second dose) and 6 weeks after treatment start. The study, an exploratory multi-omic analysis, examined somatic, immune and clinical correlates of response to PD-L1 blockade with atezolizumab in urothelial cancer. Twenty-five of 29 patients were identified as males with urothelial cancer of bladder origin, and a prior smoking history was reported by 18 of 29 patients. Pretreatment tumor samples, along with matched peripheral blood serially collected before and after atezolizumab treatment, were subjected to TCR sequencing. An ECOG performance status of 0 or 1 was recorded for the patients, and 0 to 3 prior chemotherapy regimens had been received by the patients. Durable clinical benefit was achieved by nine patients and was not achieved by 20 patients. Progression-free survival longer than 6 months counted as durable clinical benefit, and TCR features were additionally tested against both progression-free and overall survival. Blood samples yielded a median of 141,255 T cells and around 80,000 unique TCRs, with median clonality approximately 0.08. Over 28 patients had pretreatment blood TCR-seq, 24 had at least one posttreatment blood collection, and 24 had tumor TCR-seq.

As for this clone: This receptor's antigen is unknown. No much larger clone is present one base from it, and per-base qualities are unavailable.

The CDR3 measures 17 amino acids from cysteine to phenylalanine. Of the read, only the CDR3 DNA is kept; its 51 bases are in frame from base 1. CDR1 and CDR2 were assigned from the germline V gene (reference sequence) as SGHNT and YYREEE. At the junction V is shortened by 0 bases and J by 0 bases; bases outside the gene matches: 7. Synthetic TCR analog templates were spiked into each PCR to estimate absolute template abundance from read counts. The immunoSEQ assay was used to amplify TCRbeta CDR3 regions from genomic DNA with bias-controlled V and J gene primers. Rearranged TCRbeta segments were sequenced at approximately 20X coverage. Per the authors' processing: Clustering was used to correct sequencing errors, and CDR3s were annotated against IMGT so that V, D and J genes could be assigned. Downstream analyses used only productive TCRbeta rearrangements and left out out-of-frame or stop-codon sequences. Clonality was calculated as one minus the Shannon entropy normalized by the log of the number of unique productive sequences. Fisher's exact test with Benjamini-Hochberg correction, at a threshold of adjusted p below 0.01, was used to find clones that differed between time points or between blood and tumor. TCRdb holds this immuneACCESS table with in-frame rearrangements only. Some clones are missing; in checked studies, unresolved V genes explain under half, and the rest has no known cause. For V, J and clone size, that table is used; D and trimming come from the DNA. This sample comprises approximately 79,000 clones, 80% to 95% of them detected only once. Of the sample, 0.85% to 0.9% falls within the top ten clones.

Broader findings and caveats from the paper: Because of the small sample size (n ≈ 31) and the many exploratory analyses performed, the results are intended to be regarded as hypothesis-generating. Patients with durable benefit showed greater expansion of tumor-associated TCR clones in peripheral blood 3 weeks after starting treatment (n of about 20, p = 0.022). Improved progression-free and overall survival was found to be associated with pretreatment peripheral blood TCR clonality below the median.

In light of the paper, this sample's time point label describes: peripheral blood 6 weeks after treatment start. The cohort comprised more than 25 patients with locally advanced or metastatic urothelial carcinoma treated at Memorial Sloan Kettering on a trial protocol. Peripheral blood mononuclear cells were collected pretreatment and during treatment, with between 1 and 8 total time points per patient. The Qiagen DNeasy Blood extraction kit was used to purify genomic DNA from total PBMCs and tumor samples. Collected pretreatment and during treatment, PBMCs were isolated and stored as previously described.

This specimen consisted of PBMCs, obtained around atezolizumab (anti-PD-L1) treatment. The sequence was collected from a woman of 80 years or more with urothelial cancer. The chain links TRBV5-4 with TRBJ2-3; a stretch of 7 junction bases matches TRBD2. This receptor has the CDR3 CASSLGGTTTSTDTQYF. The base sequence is TGTGCCAGCAGCTTGGGCGGGACTACAACTAGCACAGATACGCAGTATTTT.